These 21 T cell receptor beta chains share one sample of origin, sequenced in a study of post-analysis software for immune sequencing data. General observations from the study: Several TRBV segments, TRBV5-6, TRBV5-1 and TRBV20-1 among them, were found more frequent in patients than controls.

Their target antigens are unknown. Built from TCR beta cDNA, the libraries had unique molecular identifiers in them. TCRdb ran MiXCR on the PCR reads and lists one entry per CDR3 protein. Here the sample spans about 800,000 distinct CDR3 sequences, roughly 27% being singletons. Material: blood. These receptor sequences come from a girl aged 5-17 years with multiple sclerosis.

This clonotype was counted between two and nine times. This chain uses TRBV15 with TRBJ1-2; TRBD1 might be the D (6 bases). The CDR3 extends over 18 amino acids. Trimming removed 0 bases at V and 0 bases at J, with 17 bases between. Germline CDR1 is LNHNV and CDR2 is YYDKDF (reference sequence). Here the CDR3 DNA reads TGTGCCACCAGCAGAGATATGGGGGGCCGTATTACTAACTATGGCTACACCTTC. It translates to CATSRDMGGRITNYGYTF.

The CDR3 DNA reads as TGCAGTGCTAGTCAGTCTACTAGCGGGAGGTCATTGGAGACCCAGTACTTC. Translation: CSASQSTSGRSLETQYF. The chain joins TRBV20-1 to TRBJ2-5; 12 bases align to TRBD2. Trimming removed 3 bases from V and 5 bases from J; junction bases left unmatched: 13. Germline CDR1 is DFQATT and CDR2 is SNEGSKA (reference sequence). The CDR3 has 17 residues.

The CDR3 sequence is CASTPAGGSYNEQFF. For the CDR3, the DNA is TGCGCCAGCACACCGGCAGGGGGCTCCTACAATGAGCAGTTCTTC. The chain has TRBV5-1 and TRBJ2-1; 7 nucleotides agree with TRBD1. CDR1 is SGHRS and CDR2 is YFSETQ in the germline V gene. This CDR3 is 15 amino acids long. J gave up 0 bases and V 6 bases, and 6 bases lay outside the gene matches.

The genes are TRBV5-1 and TRBJ1-1; 10 nucleotides line up with TRBD1. The CDR3 has 22 residues. Trimming took 4 bases from V and 1 from J; bases not matched to a gene: 25. Germline V gene sequence: CDR1 SGHRS, CDR2 YFSETQ. The DNA for the CDR3 is TGCGCCAGCAGCACACCGGTTCACGGGACAGGGGCCCTCCGTGATGAGAACACTGAAGCTTTCTTT. It translates to CASSTPVHGTGALRDENTEAFF. The entire variable domain, with the rest obtained from reference TRBV5-1 and TRBJ1-1, is as follows: KAGVTQTPRYLIKTRGQQVTLSCSPISGHRSVSWYQQTPGQGLQFLFEYFSETQRNKGNFPGRFSGRQFSNSRSEMNVSTLELGDSALYLCASSTPVHGTGALRDENTEAFFGQGTRLTVV.

This clonotype has a handful of counts. The CDR3 coding sequence is TGCGCCAGCAGCCAAGAGGGAACAGGGGGGTCGACAGATACGCAGTATTTT. This encodes CASSQEGTGGSTDTQYF. J is TRBJ2-3 and V is TRBV4-1; 8 nucleotides align to TRBD1. J gave up 3 bases and V 0 bases, and 8 bases lay outside the gene matches. Germline CDR1 MGHRA, CDR2 YSYEKL. The CDR3 extends over 17 amino acids.

The table lists this clonotype with a few counts. V and J are TRBV4-3 and TRBJ2-7, with 14 positions matching TRBD2. The J segment lost 7 bases and the V segment lost 4 bases, leaving 6 bases of the junction unmatched. The CDR3 spans 15 residues. From germline, CDR1 is LGHNA and CDR2 YSLEER. In nucleotides, the CDR3 is TGCGCCAGCAGCCTAGGACTAGCGGGAGGCTCTGAGCAGTACTTC. Translating it yields CASSLGLAGGSEQYF.

This chain uses TRBV6-5 with TRBJ2-3, with 11 bases aligning to TRBD2. V gave up 5 bases and J gave up 7 bases; unmatched junction bases: 8. Germline CDR1 and CDR2: MNHEY and SVGAGI. The CDR3 sequence is 15 residues long. The CDR3 nucleotides are TGTGCCAGCAGTCCCGGGACTAGCGGCTCCTATACGCAGTATTTT. This sequence encodes CASSPGTSGSYTQYF.

V and J are TRBV28 and TRBJ2-4; 7 bases agree with TRBD1. There are 16 residues in the CDR3. J lost 13 bases, V lost 5 bases, and 20 bases had no gene match. Germline-derived CDR1 and CDR2 are MDHEN and SYDVKM. CDR3 sequence: CASSQSRDRDLEEQYF. The CDR3 region has the DNA TGTGCCAGCAGTCAGAGCCGGGACAGAGACCTAGAGGAGCAGTACTTC.

This clonotype has more than one count but fewer than ten. The CDR3 loop reads CASSPRTSLYNEQFF. CDR3 bases: TGTGCCAGCAGCCCCCGGACTAGCCTATACAATGAGCAGTTCTTC. The gene calls are TRBV9 and TRBJ2-1; 8 bases agree with TRBD2. Germline V CDR1 and CDR2: SGDLS, YYNGEE. V was pared by 4 bases and J by 4 bases, with 7 bases of the junction left unmatched. The CDR3 is 15 residues long.

A note on this clonotype: Just one base apart from a much larger clone, this may be a read error. The chain couples TRBV12-3 or TRBV12-4 to TRBJ2-1; D uncertain. Trimming left V 0 bases short and J 6 bases short, with 3 bases between. There are 12 residues in the CDR3. The CDR3: CASSLACNEQFF. In DNA form, the CDR3 reads TGTGCCAGCAGTTTAGCCTGCAATGAGCAGTTCTTC.

The V gene is TRBV7-9, the J gene TRBJ2-7, with a possible D match to TRBD2 (5 bases). V dropped 8 bases and J dropped 11 bases, with 16 bases sitting between them. Looked up from germline, CDR1 is SEHNR and CDR2 is FQNEAQ (reference sequence). There are 11 residues in the CDR3. The DNA for the CDR3 is TGTGCCAGCGCTAGGGCGGGTGAGGAGTACTTC. This codes for CASARAGEEYF.

This clonotype was recorded many times. CDR3 sequence reads: CSVEGAVAGIYNEQFF. In nucleotides, the CDR3 is TGCAGCGTTGAAGGGGCGGTGGCAGGAATATACAATGAGCAGTTCTTC. The V call is TRBV29-1, the J call TRBJ2-1, with no clear D. CDR1 is SQVTM and CDR2 is ANQGSEA in the germline V gene. The CDR3 is 16 amino acids. Trimming pared 1 base from V and 4 bases from J, leaving 17 bases between.

A few counts support this clonotype. V and J are TRBV4-3 and TRBJ2-2; D remains unclear. Trimming cost V 0 bases and J 2 bases, with 10 bases left between them. Per the germline V gene, CDR1 is LGHNA and CDR2 is YSLEER. This CDR3 has 16 residues. The CDR3 DNA follows: TGCGCCAGCAGCCAAGACTACGCCCTTAACACCGGGGAGCTGTTTTTT. Translation: CASSQDYALNTGELFF.

CDR3 amino acids: CASSLDTGGYGYTF. CDR3 DNA sequence: TGCGCCAGCAGCTTGGATACAGGGGGCTATGGCTACACCTTC. This rearrangement joins TRBV5-1 to TRBJ1-2; 8 bases are shared with TRBD1. The germline gives CDR1 SGHRS, CDR2 YFSETQ. Germline trimming cut 0 bases from V and 4 bases from J; bases unmatched to any gene: 2. This CDR3 has 14 amino acids.

In this sample, this clonotype turned up a few times. This rearrangement joins TRBV12-3 or TRBV12-4 to TRBJ2-1; TRBD2 agrees at 8 bases. The CDR3 consists of 11 residues. The V and J ends lost 7 bases and 15 bases, in that order; junction bases with no gene match: 8. This CDR3 reads CASTPGGRLFF. The DNA for the CDR3 is TGTGCCAGCACCCCCGGCGGGAGGTTGTTCTTC.

With regard to this clonotype: The junction differs from germline at one of its ends, possibly a read error. The V gene is TRBV6-1, the J gene TRBJ2-7; 8 bases line up with TRBD1. Germline loops: CDR1 MNHNS, CDR2 SASEGT. This CDR3 is 16 amino acids long. The CDR3 DNA reads TGTGCCAGCAGTAAAGCGACAGGGGCTCGGTCCTACGAGCAGTACTTC. The encoded protein is CASSKATGARSYEQYF.

This chain links TRBV27 with TRBJ2-3; TRBD1 is a possible D gene (5 bases). From germline, CDR1 is MNHEY and CDR2 SMNVEV (reference sequence). The CDR3 sequence is 16 residues long. The germline V and J ends were trimmed by 7 bases and 0 bases, with 17 bases remaining between them. The CDR3 sequence is CASKRGPTDSTDTQYF. CDR3 DNA sequence: TGTGCCAGCAAAAGGGGCCCGACCGATAGCACAGATACGCAGTATTTT.

This clonotype was seen a few times. The chain recombines TRBV11-2 with TRBJ2-5; no firm D call. Germline V gene sequence: CDR1 SGHAT, CDR2 FQNNGV. CDR3 length equals 14 residues. V was cut by 4 bases and J by 5 bases, with 14 bases left in between. CDR3 amino acids: CASSSYRGQETQYF. CDR3 sequence (DNA): TGTGCCAGCAGCTCCTACAGAGGCCAGGAGACCCAGTACTTC.

This clonotype was observed at least ten times. V is TRBV9 and J is TRBJ2-1; TRBD1 matches at 7 bases. The CDR3 sequence is 17 residues long. CDR1 and CDR2 from the germline V gene are SGDLS and YYNGEE. With V trimmed by 4 bases and J by 2 bases, 12 bases remained unmatched. Here the CDR3 DNA reads TGTGCCAGCAGCCCACGCGCCACAGGGGCGCCCTACAATGAGCAGTTCTTC. Translation gives CASSPRATGAPYNEQFF. The variable domain in full, completed from reference TRBV9 and TRBJ2-1, reads DSGVTQTPKHLITATGQRVTLRCSPRSGDLSVYWYQQSLDQGLQFLIQYYNGEERAKGNILERFSAQQFPDLHSELNLSSLELGDSALYFCASSPRATGAPYNEQFFGPGTRLTVL.

This clonotype was recorded a few times. The chain links TRBV9 to TRBJ2-1, with D tentatively TRBD2 (6 bases). V gave up 1 base and J gave up 0 bases, with 11 bases separating them. Germline CDR1 reads SGDLS; CDR2 reads YYNGEE. The CDR3 extends over 16 amino acids. This chain's CDR3 is CASSVTGGSSYNEQFF. CDR3 bases: TGTGCCAGCAGCGTAACCGGGGGAAGCTCCTACAATGAGCAGTTCTTC.

This clonotype occurred many times. The V gene is TRBV4-3, the J gene TRBJ2-7; possible D gene TRBD2, 5 bases. V was shortened by 0 bases and J by 2 bases, with 11 bases between the two germline ends. Germline loops: CDR1 LGHNA, CDR2 YSLEER. This CDR3 spans 15 amino acids. The CDR3 is CASSQDRRATYEQYF. The CDR3 DNA reads TGCGCCAGCAGCCAAGATCGGCGGGCGACCTACGAGCAGTACTTC.